The next 15 T cell receptor beta chains were all read from a single sample in a study of Tregs in tolerant kidney transplant recipients. The nonmyeloablative bone marrow transplants came from related graft donors, with transient mixed chimerism. Profiling relied on immunoSEQ multiplex PCR, and the TCRdb table lists in-frame clones only, not all of them. This sample's table reports some 29,000 clones. The starting material was CD4+ T cells from blood (PBMCs), obtained 24 months after the transplant. Source of these receptors: a human patient who received a combined kidney and bone marrow transplant. Some T cells may possibly be graft donor cells.

Of note for this clone: The CDR3 end is not reached by the read, which stops 3 residues before it; the germline J gene fills it in. The chain has TRBV20-1 and TRBJ2-2; possible D gene TRBD1, 5 bases. Germline V gives CDR1 DFQATT, CDR2 SNEGSKA (reference sequence). Trimming cost V 3 bases and J 5 bases, with 10 bases left between them. The CDR3 runs 13 residues. CDR3 DNA (partial): TGCAGTGCTAGGCACAGGATTACCGGGGAG. Translation gives CSARHRITGE. The whole CDR3 sequence is CSARHRITGELFF.

With regard to this clone: The read terminates 3 residues ahead of where the CDR3 ends, so the germline J gene completes it. The V gene is TRBV20-1, the J gene TRBJ2-5; 8 nucleotides match TRBD2. Unmatched junction bases numbered 17, after V lost 6 bases and J lost 5 bases. Germline V gene lookup returns CDR1 DFQATT and CDR2 SNEGSKA (reference sequence). CDR3 size: 16 residues. Here the CDR3 reads CSAYPIRAGVSETQYF. Partial CDR3 DNA: TGCAGTGCCTACCCGATCAGAGCGGGAGTATCTGAGACC.

Details on this clone: The CDR3 goes on 3 residues after the read ends, and that part is filled in from the germline J gene. The genes are TRBV2 and TRBJ2-2, with D possibly matching TRBD1 (6 bases). Per germline, CDR1 SNHLY and CDR2 FYNNEI. CDR3 size: 14 residues. V lost 5 bases and J 5 bases, leaving 12 bases between the germline ends. CDR3 DNA (partial): TGTGCCAGCAGTAGGGCACAGGGTACCGGGGAG. Its translation is CASSRAQGTGE. The full CDR3 protein is CASSRAQGTGELFF.

In regard to this clone: The observed sequence ends 3 residues before the CDR3 terminus, with the missing tail filled in from the germline J gene. This chain uses TRBV30 with TRBJ2-3; no clear D. V lost 0 bases and J lost 3, with 7 bases in between. The length of the CDR3 is 13 residues. Germline CDR1 is GTSNPN and CDR2 is SVGIG (reference sequence). CDR3 DNA, as far as it was read: TGTGCCTGGAGTGTTCTTCGGACAGATACG. It codes for CAWSVLRTDT. The entire CDR3 protein reads CAWSVLRTDTQYF.

As for this clone: Read sequence stops 3 residues before the CDR3 end, and the germline J gene provides the missing end. This chain joins TRBV19 and TRBJ2-1, with TRBD2 identical over 12 bases. V lost 5 bases and J lost 9; bases outside the gene matches: 11. The V gene's germline CDR1 is LNHDA and CDR2 SQIVND (reference sequence). The CDR3 sequence is 16 residues long. The CDR3 loop is CASSSSGLAGFGEQFF. CDR3 DNA (partial): TGTGCCAGTAGTTCCAGCGGACTAGCGGGATTCGGTGAG.

Details on this clone: The read stops 3 residues short of the end of the CDR3; the missing end is completed from the germline J gene. The chain carries TRBV19 and TRBJ2-3; 7 bases map to TRBD1. The CDR3 is 14 residues long. Germline V gene data show CDR1 as LNHDA and CDR2 as SQIVND (reference sequence). V lost 5 bases and J lost 6; bases outside the gene matches: 8. The CDR3 bases that were read are TGTGCCAGTAGTCTCCGACAGGGCCTTGATACG. This sequence encodes CASSLRQGLDT. The whole CDR3 protein is CASSLRQGLDTQYF.

As regards this clone: The read falls 3 residues short of the CDR3 end, and the missing part is taken from the germline J gene. The rearrangement joins TRBV19 to TRBJ1-1; 7 nucleotides match TRBD1. J lost 7 bases, V lost 8 bases, and 10 bases had no gene match. The CDR3 extends over 13 amino acids. The germline V gene has CDR1 LNHDA and CDR2 SQIVND (reference sequence). The CDR3: CASSRGSKVEAFF. The DNA read from the CDR3 is TGTGCCAGTTCCAGGGGGAGTAAGGTTGAA.

With regard to this clone: The read falls 3 residues short of the CDR3 end, and the missing part is taken from the germline J gene. The chain has TRBV19 and TRBJ2-2; the match to TRBD2 covers 7 bases. V was pared by 8 bases and J by 6 bases, with 3 bases of the junction left unmatched. Germline loops: CDR1 LNHDA, CDR2 SQIVND (reference sequence). CDR3 length: 12 residues. The CDR3 sequence: CASWTSSGELFF. The covered CDR3 bases are TGTGCCAGTTGGACTAGTTCCGGGGAG.

As to this clone: The CDR3 end lies 3 residues beyond the end of the read and is filled in from the germline J gene. This sequence joins TRBV19 and TRBJ1-3, with D possibly matching TRBD1 (6 bases). Germline CDR1 LNHDA, CDR2 SQIVND (reference sequence). CDR3 length: 13 amino acids. Trimming left V 7 bases short and J 4 bases short, with 11 bases between. The CDR3 here is CASTTGLGNTIYF. The sequenced part of the CDR3 DNA is TGTGCCAGTACTACAGGGTTGGGAAACACC.

Points on this clone: The read finishes 3 residues shy of the CDR3 end, and the germline J gene is used to complete it. The V and J genes are TRBV20-1 and TRBJ2-7; tentative D call: TRBD1 (6 bases). V gave up 4 bases and J gave up 1 base, with 8 bases separating them. Germline CDR1 DFQATT, CDR2 SNEGSKA (reference sequence). CDR3 size: 12 residues. The CDR3 protein is CSANGQSYEQYF. Incomplete CDR3 DNA: TGCAGTGCTAACGGACAGTCCTACGAG.

Note on this clone: The CDR3 extends 3 residues past the end of the read, so its final part is completed from the germline J gene. The rearrangement joins TRBV20-1 to TRBJ2-1; 7 nucleotides match TRBD2. V lost 4 bases and J lost 2; bases outside the gene matches: 2. The CDR3 has 13 residues. The germline gives CDR1 DFQATT, CDR2 SNEGSKA (reference sequence). CDR3 region: CSATLAAYNEQFF. The sequenced part of the CDR3 DNA is TGCAGTGCTACTCTAGCGGCCTACAATGAG.

A word on this clone: The read gets to within 3 residues of the CDR3 end, and the germline J gene fills in the rest. The chain employs TRBV5-1 and TRBJ2-1; 9 positions match TRBD2. Germline CDR1 reads SGHRS; CDR2 reads YFSETQ. The CDR3 has 19 amino acids. With 0 bases clipped from V and 7 bases from J, the junction kept 17 bases outside the gene matches. The CDR3 here is CASSLGGLALGTSQNEQFF. The sequenced CDR3 bases are TGCGCCAGCAGCTTGGGCGGACTAGCGTTGGGTACAAGTCAGAATGAG.

Of note for this clone: The CDR3 is cut off 3 residues early in the read; its end comes from the germline J gene. This sequence joins TRBV30 and TRBJ2-4, with a possible D match to TRBD2 (5 bases). Deletions cut 1 base from V and 5 bases from J, with 9 bases between. The CDR3 length is 13 residues. Germline CDR1 reads GTSNPN; CDR2 reads SVGIG (reference sequence). The CDR3 protein is CAWSAGLENIQYF. The CDR3 bases that were read are TGTGCCTGGAGTGCGGGGTTGGAAAACATT.

Points on this clone: The missing CDR3 end, 3 residues past where the read stops, is filled in from the germline J gene. The chain recombines TRBV18 with TRBJ2-2; tentatively, D is TRBD2 (5 bases). Trimming shortened V by 3 bases and J by 0 bases, and 11 bases separated the two germline ends. CDR3 length equals 16 residues. Germline CDR1 is KGHSH and CDR2 is LQKENI. The CDR3 reads CASSPRGRPNTGELFF. The sequenced part of the CDR3 DNA is TGTGCCAGCTCACCCCGGGGAAGGCCGAACACCGGGGAG.

Comments on this clone: Read coverage stops 3 residues before the CDR3 terminus; the germline J gene supplies the remainder. V usage is TRBV5-1 and J usage is TRBJ2-1, with TRBD2 matching 12 bases. The CDR3 covers 17 residues. Trimming at V came to 0 bases and at J to 8 bases, leaving 9 bases not matched to a gene. The germline V gene has CDR1 SGHRS and CDR2 YFSETQ. The CDR3 loop reads CASSLALAGGLLYEQFF. The part of the CDR3 DNA that was read is TGCGCCAGCAGCTTGGCCCTAGCGGGAGGGCTTCTATATGAG.